These T cell receptor beta chains were read from a single sample in a study of T cell responses to AZD1222 COVID-19 vaccine. Some clones are missing from TCRdb's copy, which holds only in-frame ones; the method was immunoSEQ multiplex PCR. The sample includes tens of thousands of clones, approximately 89% seen only once; the top ten take about 2.2%. The specimen was peripheral blood, collected on day 0 of AZD1222 vaccination. These receptors all stem from an adult in good health. Both conserved end residues are trimmed from each CDR3.

v_call	cdr3_aa
TRBV6-5	ASSYGTASFEQY
TRBV6-2/TRBV6-3	ASSYSRFAGNTQY
TRBV30	AWSVPGRGYGYT
TRBV3-1/TRBV3-2	ASSPRGSGYEQY
TRBV7-2	ASSLGQGEPQH
TRBV27	ASSTDNARNSPLH
TRBV7-9	ASSWGENTEAF
TRBV12-3/TRBV12-4	AGDSYSNQPQH
TRBV12-3/TRBV12-4	ASAGTGSQPQH
TRBV10-2	ASRTGPLMNTEAF
TRBV18	ASTPLVGPVGDTQY
TRBV19	ASRRAVQTGELF
TRBV5-8	ASSRGQVNYGYT
TRBV19	ASRTGLRASEQY
TRBV18	ASCPGQGNSDTQY
TRBV15	ATRPRQGNSGNTIY
TRBV7-2	ASSLGVRSNQPQH
TRBV7-2	ASSLDGTGFSGNTIY
TRBV4-1	ASSQGINEKLF
TRBV12-3/TRBV12-4	ASSFRETEAF
TRBV7-2	ASSLLVNEQY
TRBV6-5	ASSYDRAGNTIY
TRBV11-2	ASSLVASGTSNGELF
TRBV2	ASSGRTGYGYT
TRBV5-1	ASPKGTNEKLF
TRBV18	ASSPSQYSGGYT
TRBV5-4	ASSAGGLGNEQF
TRBV11-3	ASSEGQGMNTEAF
TRBV27	ASRYEGPWTGTDTQY
TRBV5-1	ASSLAEEHNEQF
TRBV18	ASSVGEQETQY
TRBV9	ASSVDGTGLRNEQF
TRBV7-2	ASSLVMTGGSYGYT
TRBV7-2	ASSYQTGPLYGYT
TRBV5-1	ASSRLDRENTEAF
TRBV7-2	ASSLYSLGEYEQY
TRBV7-2	ASSLGRGLDTQY
TRBV18	ASSPSPDRGNYGYT
TRBV14	ASSHLFPSNYGYT
TRBV7-2	ASGGLKSAREKLF
TRBV29-1	SVGEYGRGQY
TRBV5-4	ASSLDSPSTDTQY
TRBV13	ASSSIFTGANVLT
TRBV7-2	ASSLGQGHLPSY
TRBV3-1/TRBV3-2	ASSQFGYTEAF
TRBV30	AWRSPNYGYT
TRBV5-1	ASSLGQGSNEQY
TRBV5-4	ASSTTSGSPYEQY
TRBV7-9	ASSLALRDSNTGELF
TRBV7-2	ASSLGQGFYEQY
TRBV30	AWSSSRNTQY
TRBV15	ATSSESLYAAEQF